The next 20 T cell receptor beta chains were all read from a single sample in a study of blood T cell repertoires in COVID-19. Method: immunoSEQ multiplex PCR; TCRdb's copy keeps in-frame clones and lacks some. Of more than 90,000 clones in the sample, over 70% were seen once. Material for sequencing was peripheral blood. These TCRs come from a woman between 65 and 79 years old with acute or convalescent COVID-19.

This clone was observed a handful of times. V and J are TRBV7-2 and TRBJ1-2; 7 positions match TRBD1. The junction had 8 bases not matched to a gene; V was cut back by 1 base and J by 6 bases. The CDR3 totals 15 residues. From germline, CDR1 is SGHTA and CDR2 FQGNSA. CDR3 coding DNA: TGTGCCAGCAGCTTAGTTGGAGGGCAGGGGGATGGCTACACCTTC. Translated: CASSLVGGQGDGYTF.

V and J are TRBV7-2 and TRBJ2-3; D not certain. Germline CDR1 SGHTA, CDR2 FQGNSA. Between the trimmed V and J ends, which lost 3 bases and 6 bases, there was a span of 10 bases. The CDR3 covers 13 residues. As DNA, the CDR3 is TGTGCCAGCAGCTTGGAGTTGGAGGATACGCAGTATTTT. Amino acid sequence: CASSLELEDTQYF.

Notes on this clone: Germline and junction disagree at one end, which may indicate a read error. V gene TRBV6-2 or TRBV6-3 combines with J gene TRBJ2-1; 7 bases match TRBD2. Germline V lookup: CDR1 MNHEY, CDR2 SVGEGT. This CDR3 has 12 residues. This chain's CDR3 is CASSYGASRGVF. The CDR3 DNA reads TGTGCCAGCAGTTACGGGGCTAGCCGGGGGGTCTTC.

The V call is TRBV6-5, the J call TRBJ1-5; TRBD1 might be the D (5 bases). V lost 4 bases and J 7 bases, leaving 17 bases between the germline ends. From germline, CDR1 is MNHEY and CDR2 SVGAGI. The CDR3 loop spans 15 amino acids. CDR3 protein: CASSWRPGGRQPQHF. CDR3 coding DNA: TGTGCCAGCAGTTGGCGTCCGGGGGGTAGGCAGCCCCAGCATTTT.

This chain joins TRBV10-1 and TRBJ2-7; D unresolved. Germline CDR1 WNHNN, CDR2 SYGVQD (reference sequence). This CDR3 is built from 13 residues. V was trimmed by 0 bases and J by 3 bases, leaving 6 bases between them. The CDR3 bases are TGCGCCAGCAGTGAGTCGAATAGCTACGAGCAGTACTTC. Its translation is CASSESNSYEQYF.

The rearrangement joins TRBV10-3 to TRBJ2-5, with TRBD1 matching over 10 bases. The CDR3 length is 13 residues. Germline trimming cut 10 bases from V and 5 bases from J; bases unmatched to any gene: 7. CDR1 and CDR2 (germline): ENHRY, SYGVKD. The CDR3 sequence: CASLGQGRETQYF. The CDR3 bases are TGTGCCAGCCTGGGACAGGGGCGGGAGACCCAGTACTTC.

CDR3 region: CASSSSSGSFYEQYF. CDR3 bases: TGTGCCAGCAGCTCTTCTAGCGGGTCATTCTACGAGCAGTACTTC. The chain uses TRBV13 and TRBJ2-7; TRBD2 agrees at 8 bases. V lost 4 bases and J lost 3; bases outside the gene matches: 8. From germline, CDR1 is PRHDT and CDR2 FYEKMQ (reference sequence). The length of the CDR3 is 15 residues.

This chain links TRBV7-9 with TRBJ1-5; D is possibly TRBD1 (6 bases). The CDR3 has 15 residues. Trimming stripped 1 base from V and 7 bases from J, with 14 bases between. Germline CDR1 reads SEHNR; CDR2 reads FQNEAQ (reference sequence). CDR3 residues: CASSLVGGRHQPQHF. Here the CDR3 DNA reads TGTGCCAGCAGCTTAGTCGGGGGGCGCCACCAGCCCCAGCATTTT.

The CDR3 here is CASSQDRGQSPQHF. In DNA, the CDR3 is TGTGCCAGCAGTCAGGACAGGGGGCAATCCCCCCAGCATTTT. V usage is TRBV7-8 and J usage is TRBJ1-5; TRBD1 aligns across 11 bases. Per germline, CDR1 SGHVS and CDR2 FQNEAQ. J gave up 10 bases and V 6 bases, and 8 bases lay outside the gene matches. The CDR3 has 14 residues.

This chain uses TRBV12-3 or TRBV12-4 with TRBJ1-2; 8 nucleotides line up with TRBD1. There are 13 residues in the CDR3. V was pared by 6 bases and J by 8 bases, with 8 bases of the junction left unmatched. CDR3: CASRRGQEGGYTF. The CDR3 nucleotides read TGTGCCAGCAGGAGGGGACAGGAGGGAGGCTACACCTTC.

The CDR3, as DNA: TGCGCCAGCAGCTTACACGGGACTAGCGTAAGCAATGAGCAGTTCTTC. This gives the protein CASSLHGTSVSNEQFF. The rearrangement links TRBV5-1 to TRBJ2-1; TRBD2 agrees at 10 bases. Germline V gene data show CDR1 as SGHRS and CDR2 as YFSETQ. J gave up 6 bases and V 2 bases, and 8 bases lay outside the gene matches. CDR3 length: 16 amino acids.

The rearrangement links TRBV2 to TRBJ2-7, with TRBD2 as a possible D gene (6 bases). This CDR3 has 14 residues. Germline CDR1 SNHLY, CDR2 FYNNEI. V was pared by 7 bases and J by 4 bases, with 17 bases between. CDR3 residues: CASIGPGRGYEQYF. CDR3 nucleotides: TGTGCCAGCATTGGTCCGGGCCGGGGGTACGAGCAGTACTTC.

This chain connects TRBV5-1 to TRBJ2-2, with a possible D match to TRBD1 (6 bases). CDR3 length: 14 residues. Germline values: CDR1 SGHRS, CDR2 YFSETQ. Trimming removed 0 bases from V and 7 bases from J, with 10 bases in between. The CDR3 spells CASSLGQGLGELFF. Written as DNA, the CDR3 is TGCGCCAGCAGCTTGGGGCAGGGGCTCGGGGAGCTGTTTTTT.

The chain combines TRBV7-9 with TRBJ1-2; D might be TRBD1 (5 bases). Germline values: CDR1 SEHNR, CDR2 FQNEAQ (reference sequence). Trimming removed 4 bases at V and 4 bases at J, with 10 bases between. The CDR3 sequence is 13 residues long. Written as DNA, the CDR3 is TGTGCCAGCAGCTCGGGACTCCGCTATGGCTACACCTTC. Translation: CASSSGLRYGYTF.

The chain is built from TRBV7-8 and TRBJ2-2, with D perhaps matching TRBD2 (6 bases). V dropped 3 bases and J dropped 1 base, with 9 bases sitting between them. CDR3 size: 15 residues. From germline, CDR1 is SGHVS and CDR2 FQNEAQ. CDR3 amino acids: CASSFGTQNTGELFF. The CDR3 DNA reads TGTGCCAGCAGCTTTGGGACTCAGAACACCGGGGAGCTGTTTTTT.

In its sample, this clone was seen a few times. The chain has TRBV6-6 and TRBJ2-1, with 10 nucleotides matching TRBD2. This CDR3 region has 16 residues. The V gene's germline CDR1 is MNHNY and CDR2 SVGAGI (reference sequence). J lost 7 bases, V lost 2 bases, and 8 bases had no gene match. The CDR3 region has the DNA TGTGCCAGCAGTTACGGGGCTAGCGGGAGAGGTAATGAGCAGTTCTTC. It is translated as CASSYGASGRGNEQFF.

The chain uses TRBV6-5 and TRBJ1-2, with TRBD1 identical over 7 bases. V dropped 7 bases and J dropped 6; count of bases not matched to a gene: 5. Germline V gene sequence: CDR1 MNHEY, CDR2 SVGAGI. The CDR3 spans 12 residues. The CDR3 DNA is TGTGCCAGCACGACAGGGAACCATGGCTACACCTTC. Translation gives CASTTGNHGYTF.

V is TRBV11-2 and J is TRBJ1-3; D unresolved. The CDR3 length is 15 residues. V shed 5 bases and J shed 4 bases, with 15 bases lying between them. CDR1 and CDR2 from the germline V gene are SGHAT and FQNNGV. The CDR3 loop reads CASSLNSAGGNTIYF. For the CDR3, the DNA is TGTGCCAGCAGCCTGAATTCGGCGGGGGGAAACACCATATATTTT.

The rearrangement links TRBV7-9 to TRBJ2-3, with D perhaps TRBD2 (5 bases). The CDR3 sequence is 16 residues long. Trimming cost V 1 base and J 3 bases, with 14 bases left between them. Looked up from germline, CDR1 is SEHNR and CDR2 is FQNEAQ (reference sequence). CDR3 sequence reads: CASSLGASLKTDTQYF. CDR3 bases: TGTGCCAGCAGCTTAGGGGCTAGCCTTAAAACAGATACGCAGTATTTT.

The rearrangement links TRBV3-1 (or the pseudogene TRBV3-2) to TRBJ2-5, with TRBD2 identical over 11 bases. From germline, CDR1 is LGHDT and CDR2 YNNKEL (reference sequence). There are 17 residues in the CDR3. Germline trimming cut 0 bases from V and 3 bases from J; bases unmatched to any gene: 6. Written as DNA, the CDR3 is TGTGCCAGCAGCCAAGAGTGGGGGACTAGCGGTAAAGAGACCCAGTACTTC. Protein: CASSQEWGTSGKETQYF.